This TCR beta chain came from a study of OX40 agonist ivuxolimab in advanced cancers. Whole-study context: Patients enrolled in dose escalation were diagnosed with hepatocellular carcinoma, melanoma, renal cell or head and neck cancer. Among those enrolled, mean age was approximately 62 years (range about 23 to 80) and 70% to 85% were male. Findings of the study overall: Individuals who were partial responders at 0.1-3.0 mg/kg had clonal expansion that ranked among the lowest. Some patients without response likewise showed low normalized clonal expansion.

Trimming shortened V by 2 bases and J by 3 bases, and 14 bases separated the two germline ends. The CDR3 length is 14 residues. Germline values: CDR1 GTSNPN, CDR2 SVGIG (reference sequence). Profiled with immunoSEQ multiplex PCR; TCRdb holds only in-frame clones, not every one. The repertoire holds some 35,000 clones, with about 90% as singletons. On this clone itself: Its antigen is as yet unknown.

The chain recombines TRBV30 with TRBJ2-7; D possibly corresponds to TRBD1 (7 bases). The source was CD4+ or CD8+ T cells sorted from blood, collected in a trial of the OX40 agonist ivuxolimab. The origin of this receptor is an adult with an advanced solid tumor such as melanoma, head and neck, liver or kidney cancer. For the CDR3, the DNA is TGTGCCTGGAGTATTACAGGGGAGGACTACGAGCAGTACTTC. Protein: CAWSITGEDYEQYF.